This T cell receptor (beta chain) comes out of a study of T cells in Graves' hyperthyroidism and ophthalmopathy (dated 2019 in TCRdb). For the study in its entirety: Peripheral blood was collected at initial diagnosis, before any treatment. In several Graves' hyperthyroidism patients, the study also compared T-cell repertoires from thyroid tissue with T-cell repertoires from blood. After blood sampling, hyperthyroidism patients were treated with methimazole at a starting dose of 30 mg daily, and ophthalmopathy patients were treated with high-dose intravenous methylprednisolone. To identify distinguishing TCR V-J signatures, a discovery cohort of 90 to 100 patients was used, comprising 40 to 45 with Graves' ophthalmopathy and under 60 with stable Graves' hyperthyroidism. The paper reports TCR Vbeta CDR3 sequencing of over 120 peripheral blood samples: approximately 43 ophthalmopathy, under 80 hyperthyroidism and approximately 17 progressor patients. For training and testing, the approximately 97 patients in the discovery cohort were randomly divided in a 7:3 ratio. Prospective prediction of ophthalmopathy was tested in an independent validation cohort consisting of roughly 19 hyperthyroidism patients and some 15 patients who later progressed to ophthalmopathy. The investigation overall reported the following: During validation, the model predicted progression to ophthalmopathy a median of around six months ahead of onset, with approximately 71% sensitivity and 72% to 85% specificity. Sample size was not statistically predetermined, and investigators were not blinded to group allocation. Blood samples also contained most of the expanded thyroid clonotypes (frequency above 0.001), which suggests that blood repertoires may reflect thyroid immune responses. In cross-validation, a model built on a 13 V-J signature told ophthalmopathy apart from stable hyperthyroidism with roughly 87% sensitivity and approximately 84% specificity, and in testing the same model reached 80%/75%.

Ten or more counts support this clonotype. The antigen it binds to is not known. The record has no base qualities; no much larger clone is one base away. V drops 4 bases and J drops 4 bases, leaving 16 bases in between. In the germline V gene, CDR1 corresponds to MNHEY and CDR2 to SVGEGT. Including cysteine and phenylalanine, the CDR3 has 15 amino acids. Only CDR3 DNA is held: 45 bases, read in frame from base 1. Ophthalmopathy patients had moderately to severely active disease, Clinical Activity Score of at least 3, NOSPECS grade of at least 4, and duration under 3 months. Any patient with an uncontrolled infection, another autoimmune disease, pregnancy or lactation was excluded. Diagnoses were based on clinical symptoms, serum thyroxine and TRAb, thyroid ultrasound and orbital computed tomography. Ficoll-Paque density gradient centrifugation was used to isolate PBMCs from 8 to 10 ml of fresh peripheral blood. Trizol reagent was used to extract total RNA, and RNA quality was then checked on an Agilent 2100 Bioanalyzer.

Amplification of TCR beta CDR3 regions was carried out from RNA transcripts. The first round of RT-PCR for the TCR CDR3 was performed with the HTBI primer set and the Qiagen OneStep RT-PCR kit. Libraries were constructed in a second round of multiplex PCR, after which size selection and purification were carried out. Libraries were sequenced paired-end with 100 bp reads on an Illumina HiSeq2000. In the original analysis: Raw data were processed with SOAPnuke, discarding reads with adapters, uncalled bases, mean Phred below 15, or no exact constant-primer or identifier match. High-quality paired reads were merged with COPE v1.2.5, and unique nucleotide sequences were defined as clonotypes. MiTCR v1.1 was used to align clonotypes to the IMGT TRBV, TRBD and TRBJ reference segments. Analysis was restricted to V-J combinations with a frequency above 0.0001, which covered 99.2% of repertoires. The TCS score was defined as F50 (clonal expansion) divided by E x V (chaos), with BLOSUM62-based TCRdist calculated between CDR3 peptides within each V-J. Welch's t-statistics and random forest reduced 450 to 600 V-J features to some 14, which were used in a naive Bayes classifier (R e1071). Using fastp trimming at Q25 and MiXCR clonotype assembly, TCRdb reanalyzed the public sequencing data and kept in-frame beta chains. Here each entry gathers all rows of one CDR3 protein and keeps the most common genes and DNA. TCRdb, rather than the study authors, made the V and J calls. Counted in this sample were roughly 280,000 distinct CDR3 sequences; approximately 15% of them appeared once. The ten biggest clones cover approximately 60% of the sample.

Recombination joined TRBV6-2 or TRBV6-3 with TRBJ2-5, with a tentative D gene TRBD2 over 6 matching bases. Sequenced input: blood. The origin of this receptor is a woman aged 60-70 years with Graves' ophthalmopathy. In nucleotide form, the sequence is TGTGCCAGCAGTTGGGACTCCGGCGGGTCAGAGACCCAGTACTTC. Its amino acids are CASSWDSGGSETQYF.